The sequence of this T cell receptor beta chain was determined in a study of blood T cell repertoires in COVID-19. About the study: Acute and convalescent COVID-19 specimens originated in the United States, Italy and Spain. T cells, B-cell-depleted T cells, or PBMCs supplied cDNA or gDNA.

Trimming cost V 6 bases and J 3 bases; bases outside gene matches: 9. Germline lookup yields CDR1 MGHRA and CDR2 YSYEKL. CDR3 size: 15 residues. This clone occurred once. The authors' processing: Amplification of reference gene primers provided the estimated nucleated cell counts. Sequencing used immunoSEQ multiplex PCR; TCRdb keeps in-frame clones, though not all of them. Clone size and the V and J calls come from that table; the DNA yielded D and trimming. In the table there are about 100,000 clones, around four fifths of which are singletons. The material sequenced was peripheral blood. The chain combines TRBV4-1 with TRBJ2-7; 9 positions agree with TRBD1. This TCR was recovered from a man aged 55 to 70 with acute or convalescent COVID-19. The CDR3 is CASRIDRGTFYEQYF. The CDR3 nucleotides read TGCGCCAGCAGGATAGACAGGGGGACTTTCTACGAGCAGTACTTC.